This T cell receptor beta chain appears in the sequencing data of a study of post-analysis software for immune sequencing data. General study findings and limits: Among a handful of TRBV segments more frequent in patients than controls were TRBV5-6, TRBV5-1 and TRBV20-1.

V lost 8 bases and J lost 4, with 23 bases in between. This CDR3 region has 16 residues. Germline V CDR1 and CDR2: MDHEN, SYDVKM. TCR beta cDNA libraries included unique molecular identifiers. Hundreds of thousands of cDNA molecules came from around 1 to 10 million T cells. TCRdb reprocessed the PCR reads via MiXCR and lists one record per CDR3 protein. The sample yields hundreds of thousands of distinct CDR3 sequences, roughly 45% seen once. As for this clonotype: As yet, its antigen is unknown.

The chain recombines TRBV28 with TRBJ1-1, with D perhaps TRBD1 (5 bases). This clonotype was sampled from a girl under 18 with multiple sclerosis. The specimen was blood. In nucleotides, the CDR3 is TGTGCCAGCGTTCTCCGGGGCGGGGGGAGAGGCACTGAAGCTTTCTTT. Its protein product is CASVLRGGGRGTEAFF.